This passage covers 2 T cell receptor beta chains from one sample sequenced in a study of cytomegalovirus exposure and HLA in healthy donors. Libraries were prepared by immunoSEQ multiplex PCR; TCRdb keeps only in-frame clonotypes and omits some of them. The table records tens of thousands of clones, roughly 90% of them present only once. The sample was PBMCs. The receptor set was obtained from a man aged 25 to 40 in good health and CMV-seronegative.

J is TRBJ1-4 and V is TRBV7-9, with D possibly matching TRBD1 (5 bases). Trimming removed 7 bases from V and 6 bases from J, with 18 bases in between. Germline V lookup: CDR1 SEHNR, CDR2 FQNEAQ (reference sequence). The CDR3 sequence is 15 residues long. The CDR3 here is CASIPGGVSDEKLFF. The CDR3 region has the DNA TGTGCCAGCATCCCTGGAGGGGTATCGGATGAAAAACTGTTTTTT.

J is TRBJ2-7 and V is TRBV7-9, with 9 nucleotides matching TRBD1. There are 15 residues in the CDR3. V lost 4 bases, J lost 2 bases, and 6 bases stayed unmatched. Per germline, CDR1 SEHNR and CDR2 FQNEAQ (reference sequence). The CDR3 region is CASSSPGTGTYEQYF. DNA for the CDR3: TGTGCCAGCAGCTCCCCCGGGACAGGGACCTACGAGCAGTACTTC.